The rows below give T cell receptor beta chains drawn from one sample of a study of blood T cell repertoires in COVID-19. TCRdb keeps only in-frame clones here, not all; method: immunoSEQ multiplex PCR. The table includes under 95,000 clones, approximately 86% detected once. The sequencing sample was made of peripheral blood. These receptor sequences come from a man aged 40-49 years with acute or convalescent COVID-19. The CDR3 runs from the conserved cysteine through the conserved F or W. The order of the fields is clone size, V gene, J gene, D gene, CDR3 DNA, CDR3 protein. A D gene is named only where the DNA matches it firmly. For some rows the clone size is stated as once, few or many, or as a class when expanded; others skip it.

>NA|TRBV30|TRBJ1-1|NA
TGTGCCTGGTGTTGGGGCAGGGAGAACACTGAAGCTTTCTTT
CAWCWGRENTEAFF
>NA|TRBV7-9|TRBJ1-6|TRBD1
TGTGCCAGCAGCTTTGGACAGGTCGGCTCACCCCTCCACTTT
CASSFGQVGSPLHF
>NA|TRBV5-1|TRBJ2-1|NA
TGCGCCAGCACAGGCGGGGATGTCTACAATGAGCAGTTCTTC
CASTGGDVYNEQFF
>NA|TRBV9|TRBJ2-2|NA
TGTGCCAGCACTCCGGACACCGGGGAGCTGTTTTTT
CASTPDTGELFF
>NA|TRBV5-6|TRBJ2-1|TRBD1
TGTGCCAGCAGCACATTCCGGACAGGGTCTTCCTACAATGAGCAGTTCTTC
CASSTFRTGSSYNEQFF
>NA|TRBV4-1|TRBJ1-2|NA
TGCGCCAGCAGCCAAGCTACGTCAAACTATGGCTACACCTTC
CASSQATSNYGYTF
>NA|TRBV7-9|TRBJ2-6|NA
TGTGCCAGCAGCAAACACTACGGGACATCTGGGGCCAACGTCCTGACTTTC
CASSKHYGTSGANVLTF
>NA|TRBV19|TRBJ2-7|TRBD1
TGTGCCAGTAGTATAGATGGGACAGGGGGCGCATCCATCCCCCTCTACGAGCAGTACTTC
CASSIDGTGGASIPLYEQYF
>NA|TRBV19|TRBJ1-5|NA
TGTGCCAGTAGCCGGCCGGGGTCTCGTCAGCCCCAGCATTTT
CASSRPGSRQPQHF
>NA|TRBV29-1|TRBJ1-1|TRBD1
TGCAGCGTTAGGACAGGGGATTACACTGAAGCTTTCTTT
CSVRTGDYTEAFF
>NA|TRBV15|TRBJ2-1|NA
TGTGCCACCAGCAGAACACCCAATGAGCAGTTCTTC
CATSRTPNEQFF
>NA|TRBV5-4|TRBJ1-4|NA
TGTGCCAGCAGCTCAGTCGGGGGGGAAGATAATGAAAAACTGTTTTTT
CASSSVGGEDNEKLFF
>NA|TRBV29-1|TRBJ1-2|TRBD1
TGCAGCGTTGCCAGGACAGGGAATCATGGCTACACCTTC
CSVARTGNHGYTF
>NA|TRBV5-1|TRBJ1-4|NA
TGCGCCAGCAGCGTTTCAGGGGCAAAGGATGAAAAACTGTTTTTT
CASSVSGAKDEKLFF
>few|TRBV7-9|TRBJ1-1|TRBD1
TGTGCCAGCAGGGACGACAGGGCTAAGGGTTTTAGCACTGAAGCTTTCTTT
CASRDDRAKGFSTEAFF
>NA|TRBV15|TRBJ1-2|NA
TGTGCCACCAGCAGAGAACAGGAACCTAACTATGGCTACACCTTC
CATSREQEPNYGYTF
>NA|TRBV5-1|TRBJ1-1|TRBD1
TGCGCCAGCAGAAGCCTGACAGGGGGGACTGAAGCTTTCTTT
CASRSLTGGTEAFF
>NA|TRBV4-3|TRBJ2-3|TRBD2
TGCGCCAGCAGCCAAGATCTGCCGACTAGCGGCACAGATACGCAGTATTTT
CASSQDLPTSGTDTQYF
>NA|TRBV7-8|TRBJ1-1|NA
TGTGCCAGCAGCCCACGAGGCGGCCAGCTGAACACTGAAGCTTTCTTT
CASSPRGGQLNTEAFF
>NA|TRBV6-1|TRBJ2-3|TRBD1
TGTGCCAGCAGTGAAGGGCAGGGACAGGGGGTAGATACGCAGTATTTT
CASSEGQGQGVDTQYF
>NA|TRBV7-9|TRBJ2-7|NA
TGTGCCAGCAGCTTAGAAGGACAGTGGAAGTTCTACGAGCAGTACTTC
CASSLEGQWKFYEQYF
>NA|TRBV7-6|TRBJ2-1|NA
TGTGCCAACAGCTTAGACCAACATCCGGGAAGCGAGCAGTTCTTC
CANSLDQHPGSEQFF
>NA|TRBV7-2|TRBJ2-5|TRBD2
TGTGCCAGCAGCTTATCGGGGGGAGAGACCCAGTACTTC
CASSLSGGETQYF
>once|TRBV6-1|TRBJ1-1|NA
TGTGCCAGCAGTGAATCCAGCAGGCGTAACACTGAAGCTTTCTTT
CASSESSRRNTEAFF
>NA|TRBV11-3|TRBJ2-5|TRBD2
TGTGCCAGCAGCTTCGGGGGGCAAGAGACCCAGTACTTC
CASSFGGQETQYF
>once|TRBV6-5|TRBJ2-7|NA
TGTGCCAGCAGTCAGGCAGGTCTAAGATACTACGAGCAGTACTTC
CASSQAGLRYYEQYF
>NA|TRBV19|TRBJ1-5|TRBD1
TGTGCCAGTAATCTCAGGACAGGGGGCTTCAATCAGCCCCAGCATTTT
CASNLRTGGFNQPQHF
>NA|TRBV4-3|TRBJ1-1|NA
TGCGCCAGCAGCCAAGATCCGTCAGGGGTAGGCACTGAAGCTTTCTTT
CASSQDPSGVGTEAFF
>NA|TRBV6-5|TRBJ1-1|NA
TGTGCCAGCAGTTACCGACAGACGAACACTGAAGCTTTCTTT
CASSYRQTNTEAFF